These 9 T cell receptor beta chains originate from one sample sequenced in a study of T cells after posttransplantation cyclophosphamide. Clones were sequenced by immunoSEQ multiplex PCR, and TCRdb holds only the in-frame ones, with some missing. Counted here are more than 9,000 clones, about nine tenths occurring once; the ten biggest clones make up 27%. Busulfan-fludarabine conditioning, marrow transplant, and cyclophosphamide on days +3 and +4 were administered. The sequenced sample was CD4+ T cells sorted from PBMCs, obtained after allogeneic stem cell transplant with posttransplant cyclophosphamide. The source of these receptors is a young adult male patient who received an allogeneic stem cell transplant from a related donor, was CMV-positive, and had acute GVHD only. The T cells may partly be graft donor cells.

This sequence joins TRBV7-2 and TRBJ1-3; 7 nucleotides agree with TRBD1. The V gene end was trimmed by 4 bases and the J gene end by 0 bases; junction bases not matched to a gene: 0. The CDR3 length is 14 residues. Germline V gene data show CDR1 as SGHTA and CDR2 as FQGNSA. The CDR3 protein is CASSWDSSGNTIYF. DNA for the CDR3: TGTGCCAGCAGCTGGGACAGCTCTGGAAACACCATATATTTT.

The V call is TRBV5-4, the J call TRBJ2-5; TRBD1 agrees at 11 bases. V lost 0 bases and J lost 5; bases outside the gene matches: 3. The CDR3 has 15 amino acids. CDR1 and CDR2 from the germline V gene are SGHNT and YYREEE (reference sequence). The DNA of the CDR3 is TGTGCCAGCAGCTTGGGGGACAGGGGGTCTGAGACCCAGTACTTC. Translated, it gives CASSLGDRGSETQYF.

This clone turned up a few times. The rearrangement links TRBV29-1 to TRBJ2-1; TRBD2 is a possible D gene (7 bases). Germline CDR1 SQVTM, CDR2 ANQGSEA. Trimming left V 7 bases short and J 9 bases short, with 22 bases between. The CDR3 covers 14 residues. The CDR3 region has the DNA TGCAGCGGGGGACTGGGGGGGGGCCGTGGTGAGCAGTTCTTC. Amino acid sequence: CSGGLGGGRGEQFF.

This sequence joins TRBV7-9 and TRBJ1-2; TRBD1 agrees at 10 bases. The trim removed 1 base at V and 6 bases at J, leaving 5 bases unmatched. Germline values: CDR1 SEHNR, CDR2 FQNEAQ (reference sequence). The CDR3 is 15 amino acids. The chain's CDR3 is CASSLVGGQGNGYTF. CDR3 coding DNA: TGTGCCAGCAGCTTAGTAGGGGGACAGGGGAATGGCTACACCTTC.

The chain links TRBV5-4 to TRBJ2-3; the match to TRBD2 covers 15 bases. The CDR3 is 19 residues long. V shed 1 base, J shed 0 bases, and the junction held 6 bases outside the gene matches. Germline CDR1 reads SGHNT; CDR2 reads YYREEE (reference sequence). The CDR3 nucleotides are TGTGCCAGCAGCTTGCCGGGGACTAGCGGGGGGCGAAGCACAGATACGCAGTATTTT. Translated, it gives CASSLPGTSGGRSTDTQYF.

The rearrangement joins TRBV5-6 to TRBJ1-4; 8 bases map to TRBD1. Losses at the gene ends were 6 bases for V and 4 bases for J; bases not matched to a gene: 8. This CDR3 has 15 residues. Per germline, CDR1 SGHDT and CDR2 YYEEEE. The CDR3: CASITTGGNNEKLFF. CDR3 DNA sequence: TGTGCCAGCATAACCACAGGGGGTAATAATGAAAAACTGTTTTTT.

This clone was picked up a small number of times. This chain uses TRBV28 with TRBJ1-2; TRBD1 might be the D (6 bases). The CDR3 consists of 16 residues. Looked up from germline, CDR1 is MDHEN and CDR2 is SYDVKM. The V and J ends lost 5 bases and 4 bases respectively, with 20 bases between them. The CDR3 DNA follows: TGTGCCAGCAGTGGGTCAACAGGGATTAGTAGCTATGGCTACACCTTC. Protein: CASSGSTGISSYGYTF.

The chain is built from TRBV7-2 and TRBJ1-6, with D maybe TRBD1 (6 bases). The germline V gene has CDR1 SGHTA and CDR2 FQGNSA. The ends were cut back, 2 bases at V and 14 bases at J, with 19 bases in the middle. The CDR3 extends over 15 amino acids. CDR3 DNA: TGTGCCAGCAGCTTACGCGGGGGCACCCCTTCGACCCTCCACTTT. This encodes CASSLRGGTPSTLHF.

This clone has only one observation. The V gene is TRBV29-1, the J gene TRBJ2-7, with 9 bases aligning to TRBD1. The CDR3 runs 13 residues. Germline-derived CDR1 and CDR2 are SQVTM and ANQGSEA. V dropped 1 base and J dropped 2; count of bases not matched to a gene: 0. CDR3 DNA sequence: TGCAGCGTTGAAGGACAGGGGGCCTACGAGCAGTACTTC. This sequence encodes CSVEGQGAYEQYF.